Below are 18 T cell receptor beta chains sequenced from a single sample in a study of T cell changes during pregnancy in multiple sclerosis. Generated by immunoSEQ multiplex PCR, the TCRdb table keeps only in-frame clones and is missing some. The sample yields about 49,000 clones, around 90% seen once. Material: peripheral blood, obtained after pregnancy. The receptors were gathered from a female donor in good health, enrolled as a control in a pregnancy study.

V usage is TRBV9 and J usage is TRBJ1-1, with 7 bases that match TRBD1. With 0 bases clipped from V and 4 bases from J, the junction kept 6 bases outside the gene matches. CDR1 and CDR2 from the germline V gene are SGDLS and YYNGEE. CDR3 length: 15 residues. The CDR3 loop is CASSVGQGGGTEAFF. The DNA of the CDR3 is TGTGCCAGCAGCGTAGGGCAGGGGGGCGGCACTGAAGCTTTCTTT.

The chain carries TRBV6-1 and TRBJ2-3; 8 bases are a match to TRBD1. The V gene end was trimmed by 7 bases and the J gene end by 1 base; junction bases not matched to a gene: 4. This CDR3 comprises 14 residues. Germline values: CDR1 MNHNS, CDR2 SASEGT. This chain's CDR3 is CASTGGSGTDTQYF. The CDR3 DNA follows: TGTGCCAGCACAGGGGGCTCTGGCACAGATACGCAGTATTTT.

This clone was seen only a few times. Here the CDR3 DNA reads TGTGCCAGCAGCCCTACGACTGAAGCTTTCTTT. Its translation is CASSPTTEAFF. The gene calls are TRBV9 and TRBJ1-1; the D is unclear. Per germline, CDR1 SGDLS and CDR2 YYNGEE. The CDR3 runs 11 residues. V was cut by 4 bases and J by 5 bases, with 6 bases left in between.

This chain links TRBV2 with TRBJ2-1, with 9 bases lining up with TRBD2. From germline, CDR1 is SNHLY and CDR2 FYNNEI. CDR3 length: 14 amino acids. J was trimmed by 4 bases and V by 6 bases; bases with no gene match: 4. The CDR3 DNA reads as TGTGCCAGCAGAGCGGGAGGTACTTACAATGAGCAGTTCTTC. This translates into CASRAGGTYNEQFF.

This chain uses TRBV27 with TRBJ1-6, with D possibly TRBD1 on 5 matching bases. The CDR3 length is 16 residues. Trimming cost V 3 bases and J 6 bases, with 15 bases left between them. Germline V gene lookup returns CDR1 MNHEY and CDR2 SMNVEV (reference sequence). The CDR3 sequence: CASSFFGGTTNSPLHF. DNA for the CDR3: TGTGCCAGCAGTTTTTTTGGCGGGACTACTAATTCACCCCTCCACTTT.

The rearrangement links TRBV4-1 to TRBJ1-1, with a tentative D call TRBD1 (5 bases). Deletions cut 1 base from V and 3 bases from J, with 12 bases between. The CDR3 totals 15 residues. CDR1 and CDR2 from the germline V gene are MGHRA and YSYEKL. The CDR3 DNA sequence: TGCGCCAGCAGCCAAGGTCGTGGGGCTTACACTGAAGCTTTCTTT. Protein sequence: CASSQGRGAYTEAFF.

The chain carries TRBV7-9 and TRBJ2-1, with a tentative D call TRBD1 (7 bases). This CDR3 region has 17 residues. Germline CDR1 and CDR2: SEHNR and FQNEAQ (reference sequence). Between the trimmed V and J ends, which lost 4 bases and 10 bases, there was a span of 26 bases. The CDR3 DNA reads as TGTGCCAGCAGCTCACCGACCGGGGGACAGTCTTTCGAAGAGCAGTTCTTC. Protein sequence: CASSSPTGGQSFEEQFF.

This chain uses TRBV6-6 with TRBJ2-3; the D gene is possibly TRBD2 (6 bases). V was clipped by 10 bases and J by 3 bases, with 20 bases between them. The length of the CDR3 is 15 residues. In germline, CDR1 is MNHNY, CDR2 SVGAGI (reference sequence). DNA of the CDR3: TGTGCCACACTTTTGGGGGGTGCAAGGACAGATACGCAGTATTTT. It codes for CATLLGGARTDTQYF.

This chain connects TRBV27 to TRBJ2-3; 13 nucleotides match TRBD2. From germline, CDR1 is MNHEY and CDR2 SMNVEV (reference sequence). This CDR3 contains 19 residues. Trimming at V came to 0 bases and at J to 2 bases, leaving 8 bases not matched to a gene. The CDR3 region is CASSLSQSGLAGATDTQYF. In nucleotides, the CDR3 is TGTGCCAGCAGTTTATCCCAGTCTGGACTAGCGGGGGCCACAGATACGCAGTATTTT.

V usage is TRBV27 and J usage is TRBJ2-7, with 7 bases matching TRBD2. Germline V lookup: CDR1 MNHEY, CDR2 SMNVEV (reference sequence). V gave up 5 bases and J gave up 2 bases; unmatched junction bases: 6. This CDR3 region has 14 residues. The CDR3 here is CASSRGLVPYEQYF. The CDR3 nucleotides read TGTGCCAGCAGTCGTGGACTAGTTCCCTACGAGCAGTACTTC.

The table lists this clone with a count of one. The V and J genes are TRBV5-1 and TRBJ2-1, with D possibly matching TRBD1 (9 bases). Germline values: CDR1 SGHRS, CDR2 YFSETQ. V shed 0 bases and J shed 1 base, with 35 bases lying between them. The CDR3 sequence is 24 residues long. In nucleotides, the CDR3 is TGCGCCAGCAGCTTGGAGGTCGGACAGGGGTTCTCACTAGCGGAAGAAGTATCCTACAATGAGCAGTTCTTC. As protein: CASSLEVGQGFSLAEEVSYNEQFF.

The chain links TRBV13 to TRBJ2-1; 11 bases are a match to TRBD2. The CDR3 totals 16 residues. V lost 5 bases, J lost 10 bases, and 13 bases stayed unmatched. In germline, CDR1 is PRHDT, CDR2 FYEKMQ (reference sequence). This chain's CDR3 is CASSVGLAGLKGEQFF. The CDR3 bases are TGTGCCAGCAGCGTCGGACTAGCGGGCCTCAAGGGAGAGCAGTTCTTC. Complete variable domain (other parts from reference TRBV13 and TRBJ2-1): AAGVIQSPRHLIKEKRETATLKCYPIPRHDTVYWYQQGPGQDPQFLISFYEKMQSDKGSIPDRFSAQQFSDYHSELNMSSLELGDSALYFCASSVGLAGLKGEQFFGPGTRLTVL.

The chain carries TRBV18 and TRBJ2-1; 8 bases are shared with TRBD2. There are 16 residues in the CDR3. J lost 2 bases, V lost 0 bases, and 3 bases had no gene match. Germline V lookup: CDR1 KGHSH, CDR2 LQKENI. The CDR3 DNA reads TGTGCCAGCTCACCACCTGCGGGAGGTACCTACAATGAGCAGTTCTTC. Amino acids: CASSPPAGGTYNEQFF.

This rearrangement joins TRBV27 to TRBJ2-7; TRBD2 agrees at 13 bases. CDR3 length: 15 residues. Germline loops: CDR1 MNHEY, CDR2 SMNVEV (reference sequence). J gave up 6 bases and V 5 bases, and 7 bases lay outside the gene matches. The CDR3: CASSPRTSGRGEQYF. For the CDR3, the DNA is TGTGCCAGCAGTCCTAGGACTAGCGGGAGAGGCGAGCAGTACTTC.

The V call is TRBV30, the J call TRBJ1-1; a weak D match, TRBD1 (5 bases). V was cut by 2 bases and J by 4 bases, with 11 bases left in between. Germline V gene sequence: CDR1 GTSNPN, CDR2 SVGIG (reference sequence). The CDR3 consists of 13 residues. The CDR3 region has the DNA TGTGCCTGGAGTCTCGGGAGGGGCACTGAAGCTTTCTTT. It is translated as CAWSLGRGTEAFF.

This clone turned up a few times. V usage is TRBV10-3 and J usage is TRBJ1-3; TRBD1 agrees at 7 bases. V shed 9 bases, J shed 0 bases, and the junction held 5 bases outside the gene matches. The CDR3 is 14 residues long. Germline CDR1 reads ENHRY; CDR2 reads SYGVKD. The CDR3 is CAIWTGNSGNTIYF. In DNA, the CDR3 is TGTGCCATTTGGACAGGCAACTCTGGAAACACCATATATTTT.

The rearrangement links TRBV9 to TRBJ2-1; tentatively, D is TRBD2 (6 bases). This CDR3 has 15 residues. CDR1 is SGDLS, CDR2 YYNGEE, per germline. V was clipped by 5 bases and J by 8 bases, with 20 bases between them. The CDR3 DNA follows: TGTGCCAGCAGGGGGGACTCGGCGGATTCATATGAGCAGTTCTTC. As protein: CASRGDSADSYEQFF.

The chain couples TRBV4-1 to TRBJ2-5; D ambiguous. CDR3 length: 13 residues. V lost 1 base and J lost 5, with 8 bases in between. Germline CDR1 and CDR2: MGHRA and YSYEKL. The CDR3 loop reads CASSQGARETQYF. In DNA, the CDR3 is TGCGCCAGCAGCCAAGGGGCCAGGGAGACCCAGTACTTC.